This is a list of T cell receptor beta chains from one sample in a study of metastatic and nonmetastatic thyroid tumors. TCRdb reprocessed the PCR reads using MiXCR. The sample lists about 19,000 clones, approximately 15% occurring once. Sequencing was carried out using blood. The receptor set was obtained from a male donor with papillary thyroid cancer or a benign thyroid nodule (not recorded which). Some clones in this sample may be carry-over from other donors' samples. Each CDR3 is given with its conserved first and last residue. The D gene is left open where the match is weak. Clone sizes are given selectively: once, few, many, or a class where the clone is expanded.

TRBV28,many,TRBJ2-7,TRBD2,CASSAILAASYEQYF,TGTGCCAGCAGTGCCATACTAGCGGCCTCCTACGAGCAGTACTTC
TRBV4-1,many,TRBJ2-3,TRBD2,CASSRGLAGGGDTQYF,TGCGCCAGCAGCCGGGGACTAGCGGGAGGTGGAGATACGCAGTATTTT
TRBV28,few,TRBJ2-5,TRBD2,CASIPGLAGVHTVETQYF,TGTGCCAGCATCCCGGGACTAGCGGGAGTACATACGGTGGAGACCCAGTACTTC
TRBV7-3,many,TRBJ2-6,.,CASSLTVSGANVLTF,TGTGCCAGCAGCTTAACAGTCTCTGGGGCCAACGTCCTGACTTTC
TRBV13,medium-sized,TRBJ2-2,.,CASSLSSTGELFF,TGTGCCAGCAGCTTATCCTCCACCGGGGAGCTGTTTTTT
TRBV7-8,.,TRBJ1-1,.,CASSLEYTNTEAFF,TGTGCCAGCAGCTTGGAGTACACTAACACTGAAGCTTTCTTT
TRBV3-1,.,TRBJ2-7,.,CASSQGIQSQGVYEQYF,TGTGCCAGCAGCCAAGGGATTCAGTCTCAGGGAGTTTACGAGCAGTACTTC
TRBV5-1,many,TRBJ1-1,.,CASSTDIRNTEAFF,TGCGCCAGCAGCACCGACATTAGGAACACTGAAGCTTTCTTT
TRBV11-1,many,TRBJ1-4,.,CASSLGSSPGKLFF,TGTGCCAGCAGCTTGGGGTCTTCCCCGGGAAAACTGTTTTTT
TRBV20-1,many,TRBJ1-5,.,CSARGTGNGPQHF,TGCAGTGCTAGAGGGACGGGGAATGGGCCCCAGCATTTT
TRBV2,medium-sized,TRBJ2-7,.,CASGRGYEQYF,TGTGCCAGCGGCCGTGGCTACGAGCAGTACTTC
TRBV19,medium-sized,TRBJ2-7,.,CASSKDSFPYEQYF,TGTGCCAGTAGTAAGGACAGCTTTCCCTACGAGCAGTACTTC
TRBV18,many,TRBJ2-7,TRBD1,CASSPTGQAPYEQYF,TGTGCCAGCTCACCTACGGGACAGGCACCCTACGAGCAGTACTTC
TRBV20-1,.,TRBJ2-2,.,CSAEQGNTGELFF,TGCAGTGCGGAACAGGGGAACACCGGGGAGCTGTTTTTT
TRBV27,many,TRBJ2-1,TRBD2,CASSTLAPGTRANNEQFF,TGTGCCAGCAGCACGCTCGCCCCCGGGACTAGAGCCAACAATGAGCAGTTCTTC
TRBV7-9,many,TRBJ2-1,TRBD2,CASSFRAGTSDYNEQFF,TGTGCCAGCAGCTTTCGCGCCGGGACTAGCGACTACAATGAGCAGTTCTTC
TRBV4-3,many,TRBJ2-1,.,CASSQELRNEQFF,TGCGCCAGCAGCCAAGAGTTACGAAATGAGCAGTTCTTC
TRBV4-3,medium-sized,TRBJ1-2,.,CASSQEAQDYYGYTF,TGCGCCAGCAGCCAAGAAGCGCAGGACTACTATGGCTACACCTTC
TRBV20-1,many,TRBJ2-5,.,CSARWGKAGETQYF,TGCAGTGCTAGATGGGGGAAGGCCGGGGAGACCCAGTACTTC
TRBV28,many,TRBJ1-4,TRBD1,CASRLDRAYNEKLFF,TGTGCCAGCAGATTGGACAGGGCCTATAATGAAAAACTGTTTTTT
TRBV30,.,TRBJ2-7,TRBD2,CAWSGTSGRWLQYF,TGTGCCTGGAGTGGGACTAGCGGGAGGTGGCTGCAGTACTTC
TRBV6-2/TRBV6-3,many,TRBJ1-5,.,CATCDGSNQPQHF,TGTGCCACCTGCGATGGTAGCAATCAGCCCCAGCATTTT
TRBV27,many,TRBJ1-1,.,CATKENTEAFF,TGTGCCACCAAGGAGAACACTGAAGCTTTCTTT
TRBV27,few,TRBJ2-3,.,CASSLLATFSTDTQYF,TGTGCCAGCAGTTTGCTAGCCACGTTTAGCACAGATACGCAGTATTTT
TRBV3-1,.,TRBJ2-1,TRBD2,CASSPRGTSLNEQFF,TGTGCCAGCAGCCCCCGGGGGACTAGCCTCAATGAGCAGTTCTTC
TRBV30,many,TRBJ2-3,.,CAWSSLGAERIDTQYF,TGTGCCTGGAGTTCCCTGGGGGCCGAAAGAATAGATACGCAGTATTTT
TRBV9,many,TRBJ2-2,.,CASSKSSTGELFF,TGTGCCAGCAGCAAGTCTAGCACCGGGGAGCTGTTTTTT
TRBV28,.,TRBJ2-7,.,CASTPGGGKCEQYF,TGTGCCAGCACCCCGGGAGGGGGCAAGTGTGAGCAGTACTTC
TRBV6-4,medium-sized,TRBJ2-6,.,CASSESGANVLTF,TGTGCCAGCAGTGAATCTGGGGCCAACGTCCTGACTTTC
TRBV20-1,many,TRBJ2-5,TRBD2,CSARSLAGAETQYF,TGCAGTGCTAGAAGCCTAGCGGGAGCAGAGACCCAGTACTTC
TRBV24-1,many,TRBJ2-3,TRBD2,CATSDRLAGVADTQYF,TGTGCCACCAGTGACCGACTAGCGGGAGTAGCAGATACGCAGTATTTT
TRBV5-1,many,TRBJ2-5,TRBD2,CASSLASGRAYETQYF,TGCGCCAGCAGCTTGGCCAGCGGGAGGGCCTATGAGACCCAGTACTTC
TRBV15,few,TRBJ2-7,TRBD1,CATSRENRGLWEQYF,TGTGCCACCAGCAGGGAAAACAGGGGATTGTGGGAGCAGTACTTC
TRBV7-8,many,TRBJ2-4,.,CASSLVERRAKNIQYF,TGTGCCAGCAGCTTAGTGGAACGGCGAGCCAAAAACATTCAGTACTTC
TRBV9,many,TRBJ2-7,.,CASSVGGWSSYEQYF,TGTGCCAGCAGCGTAGGAGGTTGGAGCTCCTACGAGCAGTACTTC
TRBV12-5,many,TRBJ2-2,.,CASLKQGTGELFF,TGTGCTAGCCTAAAACAGGGCACCGGGGAGCTGTTTTTT
TRBV7-3,.,TRBJ2-2,TRBD2,CASSVMTSGGTGELFF,TGTGCCAGCAGCGTCATGACTAGCGGGGGAACCGGGGAGCTGTTTTTT
TRBV29-1,.,TRBJ2-3,TRBD2,CSVAPGPAGVTQYF,TGCAGCGTTGCGCCGGGACCAGCGGGAGTTACGCAATATTTT
TRBV20-1,medium-sized,TRBJ2-3,TRBD2,CSARVTSGSVTDTQYF,TGCAGTGCTAGAGTTACTAGCGGGAGTGTCACAGATACGCAGTATTTT
TRBV7-9,.,TRBJ2-5,.,CASSRFKGQETQYF,TGTGCCAGCTCCCGCTTCAAGGGACAAGAGACCCAGTACTTC
TRBV5-1,medium-sized,TRBJ2-7,.,CASSLAGTNAYEQYF,TGCGCCAGCAGCTTGGCCGGGACAAATGCCTACGAGCAGTACTTC